The next 9 T cell receptor beta chains were all read from a single sample in a study of chemoradiotherapy in HPV16-positive cancers. Here immunoSEQ multiplex PCR was the method, and the copy in TCRdb shows in-frame clones only, minus some. The sample consists of 30,000 or so clones, nearly 90% of them appearing once. The input for sequencing was blood, taken from a patient who underwent chemoradiotherapy. Every receptor here comes from a human donor with HPV-associated anogenital cancer.

The CDR3 is CASSSPPEIETKTYEQYF. The DNA for the CDR3 is TGTGCCAGCAGCTCTCCCCCGGAGATCGAGACAAAAACCTACGAGCAGTACTTC. The chain joins TRBV7-3 to TRBJ2-7; D gene unclear. With 4 bases removed from V and 2 bases from J, the gap between germline ends came to 24 bases. Germline lookup yields CDR1 SGHTA and CDR2 FQGTGA. The CDR3 consists of 18 residues.

This clone was detected once. This sequence joins TRBV7-8 and TRBJ1-6, with TRBD1 matching over 7 bases. This CDR3 is built from 14 residues. Germline V gene sequence: CDR1 SGHVS, CDR2 FQNEAQ. V lost 5 bases and J lost 8; bases outside the gene matches: 6. CDR3 DNA: TGTGCCAGCAGCCCGAGGCAGGGGGATTCACCCCTCCACTTT. It specifies CASSPRQGDSPLHF.

The chain employs TRBV10-1 and TRBJ2-5; D is perhaps TRBD1 or TRBD2 (6 bases each). Germline V gene lookup returns CDR1 WNHNN and CDR2 SYGVQD (reference sequence). The germline V and J ends were trimmed by 0 bases and 10 bases, with 18 bases remaining between them. The CDR3 extends over 15 amino acids. The CDR3 nucleotides read TGCGCCAGCAGTGAGTCCCGGGGGCTGGGGGCTGACCAGTACTTC. Amino acids: CASSESRGLGADQYF.

The V call is TRBV7-2, the J call TRBJ1-2; TRBD1 might be the D (5 bases). Trimming removed 4 bases from V and 1 base from J, with 13 bases in between. CDR1 and CDR2 (germline): SGHTA, FQGNSA. The CDR3 runs 15 residues. In nucleotides, the CDR3 is TGTGCCAGCAGCTCCGGGGACCCCGTTAACTATGGCTACACCTTC. Residues: CASSSGDPVNYGYTF.

This chain connects TRBV30 to TRBJ1-6; tentatively, D is TRBD1 (6 bases). The CDR3 contains 19 residues. Germline CDR1 is GTSNPN and CDR2 is SVGIG (reference sequence). Trimming removed 3 bases from V and 1 base from J, with 22 bases in between. This CDR3 reads CAWSVGGPRKGSYNSPLHF. The CDR3 bases are TGTGCCTGGAGCGTCGGGGGGCCCCGGAAGGGGTCCTATAATTCACCCCTCCACTTT.

The chain employs TRBV2 and TRBJ1-2; D unclear. Germline lookup yields CDR1 SNHLY and CDR2 FYNNEI. The CDR3 has 12 residues. The V end was cut by 8 bases, the J end by 8 bases, with 15 bases between. The chain's CDR3 is CASGPGPEGYTF. The DNA for the CDR3 is TGTGCCAGCGGTCCGGGTCCGGAGGGCTACACCTTC.

V is TRBV10-3 and J is TRBJ2-1, with 10 bases that match TRBD1. Germline CDR1 reads ENHRY; CDR2 reads SYGVKD. This CDR3 region has 15 residues. The V and J ends lost 6 bases and 7 bases, in that order; junction bases with no gene match: 9. The chain's CDR3 is CAIRGRDRGQNEQFF. The CDR3 DNA reads TGTGCCATCAGGGGTAGGGACAGGGGCCAAAATGAGCAGTTCTTC.

The chain joins TRBV7-9 to TRBJ2-2; tentative D call: TRBD2 (5 bases). V was cut by 5 bases and J by 3 bases, with 10 bases left in between. CDR1 is SEHNR, CDR2 FQNEAQ, per germline (reference sequence). This CDR3 region has 14 residues. This CDR3 is CASSRLRDTGELFF. The CDR3 nucleotides are TGTGCCAGCAGCCGGCTGCGGGACACCGGGGAGCTGTTTTTT.

The J gene is TRBJ2-7, the V gene TRBV6-5; D might be TRBD1 (5 bases). Trimming stripped 5 bases from V and 3 bases from J, with 11 bases between. CDR1 and CDR2 from the germline V gene are MNHEY and SVGAGI. This CDR3 comprises 13 residues. Here the CDR3 DNA reads TGTGCCAGCAGTCGCGGACAAGACTACGAGCAGTACTTC. Translating it yields CASSRGQDYEQYF.